This TCR beta chain was obtained from a study of T-cell reconstitution after alpha-beta-depleted transplantation in children. Trimming cost V 4 bases and J 1 base, with 11 bases left between them. The CDR3 extends over 14 amino acids. Germline CDR1 and CDR2: KGHSH and LQKENI. Molecular barcoding with unique molecular identifiers was used for the TCRbeta library. TCRdb reprocessed the PCR reads with MiXCR, giving one entry per CDR3 protein. The data contain some 70,000 distinct CDR3 sequences, approximately 7.3% of them singletons. The TCR was taken from a human donor who donated a stem cell graft to a child with acute lymphoblastic leukemia. The V call is TRBV18, the J call TRBJ2-7; tentative D call: TRBD2 (5 bases). The sequenced sample was PBMCs from the stem cell graft donor, obtained from the stem cell graft. The CDR3 loop is CASSRLGLSYEQYF. The CDR3 DNA is TGTGCCAGCTCACGCCTCGGACTTTCCTACGAGCAGTACTTC. Combining the CDR3 with reference TRBV18 and TRBJ2-7 gives the whole variable domain NAGVMQNPRHLVRRRGQEARLRCSPMKGHSHVYWYRQLPEEGLKFMVYLQKENIIDESGMPKERFSAEFPKEGPSILRIQQVVRGDSAAYFCASSRLGLSYEQYFGPGTRLTVT.